This entry lists 7 T cell receptor beta chains sequenced from one sample in a study of long-term antiretroviral therapy in people with HIV. Sequencing used immunoSEQ v3.0 at survey level. The repertoire was sequenced with immunoSEQ multiplex PCR; TCRdb's copy has only in-frame clones and lacks some. The sample yields roughly 21,000 clones, roughly 85% seen once. Source: unsorted PBMCs, taken 4.1 years after starting antiretroviral therapy. The receptors derive from a woman between 40 and 55 years old with HIV.

The chain is built from TRBV11-2 and TRBJ2-1, with TRBD2 matching 7 bases. This CDR3 is built from 13 residues. Losses at the gene ends were 3 bases for V and 5 bases for J; bases not matched to a gene: 1. Germline CDR1 and CDR2: SGHAT and FQNNGV. The CDR3 protein is CASSFRGDNEQFF. The CDR3 DNA sequence: TGTGCCAGCAGCTTCCGGGGGGACAATGAGCAGTTCTTC.

The J gene is TRBJ2-7, the V gene TRBV11-3; the D is unclear. Per the germline V gene, CDR1 is SGHNT and CDR2 is YENEEA. CDR3 length: 13 residues. The V end was cut by 3 bases, the J end by 0 bases, with 6 bases between. CDR3 sequence (DNA): TGTGCCAGCAGCTTGCCGATCTCCTACGAGCAGTACTTC. Its translation: CASSLPISYEQYF.

In its sample, this clone was seen once. This chain joins TRBV5-8 and TRBJ2-3; 7 positions agree with TRBD1. The J segment lost 2 bases and the V segment lost 3 bases, leaving 15 bases of the junction unmatched. Germline CDR1 is SGHTS and CDR2 is YDEGEE. CDR3 length: 18 amino acids. For the CDR3, the DNA is TGTGCCAGCAGCTCGACAGGGCCACGGGATACGATCACAGATACGCAGTATTTT. Translated: CASSSTGPRDTITDTQYF.

As concerns this clone: Other DNA sequences in the sample encode the same CDR3. J is TRBJ1-1 and V is TRBV9, with D possibly being TRBD1 (5 bases). This CDR3 has 14 amino acids. Germline-derived CDR1 and CDR2 are SGDLS and YYNGEE. Trimming removed 0 bases at V and 0 bases at J, with 6 bases between. CDR3: CASSVDRMNTEAFF. Here the CDR3 DNA reads TGTGCCAGCAGCGTAGACAGGATGAACACTGAAGCTTTCTTT.

Only one count was recorded for this clone. This CDR3 is CASSSSGGMDTEAFF. For the CDR3, the DNA is TGTGCCAGCAGTTCCTCAGGGGGCATGGACACTGAAGCTTTCTTT. This sequence joins TRBV6-5 and TRBJ1-1; 8 nucleotides match TRBD1. Looked up from germline, CDR1 is MNHEY and CDR2 is SVGAGI. This CDR3 is 15 amino acids long. V lost 4 bases to trimming and J lost 3 bases; unmatched junction nucleotides: 7.

V usage is TRBV2 and J usage is TRBJ1-4; TRBD1 is a possible D gene (6 bases). Per germline, CDR1 SNHLY and CDR2 FYNNEI. The V and J ends lost 6 bases and 4 bases respectively, with 9 bases between them. The CDR3 covers 13 residues. CDR3 nucleotide sequence: TGTGCCAGCAGGAGGGGGGATAATGAAAAACTGTTTTTT. This translates into CASRRGDNEKLFF. Using reference TRBV2 and TRBJ1-4 for the parts outside the CDR3, the full variable domain is EPEVTQTPSHQVTQMGQEVILRCVPISNHLYFYWYRQILGQKVEFLVSFYNNEISEKSEIFDDQFSVERPDGSNFTLKIRSTKLEDSAMYFCASRRGDNEKLFFGSGTQLSVL.

This sequence joins TRBV7-9 and TRBJ1-1, with TRBD1 matching 8 bases. Per the germline V gene, CDR1 is SEHNR and CDR2 is FQNEAQ (reference sequence). This CDR3 region has 15 residues. Trimming cost V 5 bases and J 0 bases; bases outside gene matches: 5. In DNA form, the CDR3 reads TGTGCCAGCAGCCGACGACAGGGGCTGAACACTGAAGCTTTCTTT. This encodes CASSRRQGLNTEAFF.